Presented here are 16 T cell receptor beta chains from one specimen sequenced in a study of blood T cell repertoires in COVID-19. The data were produced by immunoSEQ multiplex PCR, yet TCRdb's version contains in-frame clones alone and is incomplete. The data hold about 250,000 clones, with about nine tenths observed a single time. The specimen was PBMCs or T cells enriched from blood (not recorded which). These receptors all stem from a woman aged 45-65 years who had recovered from COVID-19.

The chain carries TRBV30 and TRBJ1-2; D is ambiguous. The CDR3 runs 13 residues. Trimming left V 0 bases short and J 3 bases short, with 8 bases between. CDR1 is GTSNPN, CDR2 SVGIG, per germline (reference sequence). DNA for the CDR3: TGTGCCTGGAGTGTCCGCGCGGACTATGGCTACACCTTC. This gives the protein CAWSVRADYGYTF.

The chain uses TRBV18 and TRBJ1-2, with D possibly being TRBD1 (6 bases). CDR3 length: 17 amino acids. Looked up from germline, CDR1 is KGHSH and CDR2 is LQKENI. V was cut by 3 bases and J by 3 bases, with 20 bases left in between. CDR3 residues: CASSPTSHQGWDYGYTF. Here the CDR3 DNA reads TGTGCCAGCTCACCGACGTCCCACCAGGGGTGGGACTATGGCTACACCTTC.

This clone appeared once. The V and J genes are TRBV5-4 and TRBJ2-5; a weak D match, TRBD2 (6 bases). The CDR3 loop spans 14 amino acids. In germline, CDR1 is SGHNT, CDR2 YYREEE (reference sequence). V was cut by 2 bases and J by 5 bases, with 13 bases left in between. The CDR3 region is CASSFSGGTETQYF. The DNA of the CDR3 is TGTGCCAGCAGCTTTTCTGGGGGGACGGAGACCCAGTACTTC.

The chain joins TRBV28 to TRBJ1-1; D call uncertain. This CDR3 spans 11 amino acids. Germline V gene data show CDR1 as MDHEN and CDR2 as SYDVKM. In DNA form, the CDR3 reads TGTGCAGCAGAGGGCCTCACTGAAGCTTTCTTT. Amino acid sequence: CAAEGLTEAFF.

V is TRBV6-4 and J is TRBJ1-1; D is uncertain. CDR1 is MRHNA and CDR2 is SNTAGT in the germline V gene. This CDR3 is 14 amino acids long. The germline V and J ends were trimmed by 6 bases and 1 base, with 12 bases remaining between them. CDR3 bases: TGTGCCAGCAGCCCATACCTAGGGAACACTGAAGCTTTCTTT. Protein sequence: CASSPYLGNTEAFF.

V is TRBV6-2 or TRBV6-3 and J is TRBJ2-2; TRBD2 matches at 14 bases. The CDR3 totals 18 residues. J gave up 6 bases and V 5 bases, and 11 bases lay outside the gene matches. Per germline, CDR1 MNHEY and CDR2 SVGEGT. The CDR3 DNA is TGTGCCAGCAGTCCCATAAGGGGACTAGCGGGAGTCCCCGGGGAGCTGTTTTTT. This gives the protein CASSPIRGLAGVPGELFF.

The chain carries TRBV29-1 and TRBJ2-1, with D possibly TRBD1 on 5 matching bases. V was trimmed by 6 bases and J by 5 bases, leaving 11 bases between them. Germline loops: CDR1 SQVTM, CDR2 ANQGSEA. The CDR3 sequence is 12 residues long. CDR3 amino acids: CSVMGRNNEQFF. Written as DNA, the CDR3 is TGCAGCGTGATGGGGCGGAACAATGAGCAGTTCTTC.

This chain uses TRBV4-3 with TRBJ2-1; D is perhaps TRBD2 (6 bases). Trimming shortened V by 0 bases and J by 0 bases, and 12 bases separated the two germline ends. The CDR3 is 17 amino acids. The germline V gene encodes CDR1 LGHNA and CDR2 YSLEER. The CDR3, as DNA: TGCGCCAGCAGCCAAGACCCAGCGGGTAGCTCCTACAATGAGCAGTTCTTC. Protein product: CASSQDPAGSSYNEQFF.

The chain joins TRBV5-1 to TRBJ2-5; D perhaps matches TRBD2 (5 bases). There are 16 residues in the CDR3. V dropped 1 base and J dropped 3 bases, with 16 bases sitting between them. In germline, CDR1 is SGHRS, CDR2 YFSETQ. CDR3 residues: CASSLLAGGREETQYF. CDR3 nucleotide sequence: TGCGCCAGCAGCTTGTTGGCGGGTGGAAGGGAAGAGACCCAGTACTTC.

This clone appeared a single time. The J gene is TRBJ1-2, the V gene TRBV5-6, with D possibly TRBD1 on 5 matching bases. This CDR3 spans 15 amino acids. V lost 1 base and J lost 6, with 16 bases in between. The germline V gene encodes CDR1 SGHDT and CDR2 YYEEEE. Here the CDR3 reads CASSLFWEGIHGYTF. DNA for the CDR3: TGTGCCAGCAGCTTGTTCTGGGAGGGGATCCATGGCTACACCTTC.

The genes are TRBV30 and TRBJ1-5; 10 nucleotides line up with TRBD1. J lost 2 bases, V lost 5 bases, and 3 bases had no gene match. Germline CDR1 GTSNPN, CDR2 SVGIG (reference sequence). The CDR3 spans 14 residues. CDR3 region: CAWVGTGGNQPQHF. The DNA of the CDR3 is TGTGCCTGGGTCGGGACAGGGGGCAATCAGCCCCAGCATTTT.

The gene calls are TRBV18 and TRBJ1-5; the D is unclear. V was shortened by 6 bases and J by 3 bases, with 15 bases between the two germline ends. CDR1 and CDR2 (germline): KGHSH, LQKENI. This CDR3 contains 15 residues. The CDR3 region is CASSLEVAANQPQHF. In DNA form, the CDR3 reads TGTGCCAGCTCCCTAGAGGTCGCCGCCAATCAGCCCCAGCATTTT.

The rearrangement uses TRBV5-5 and TRBJ1-6, with 7 bases fitting TRBD1. With V trimmed by 1 base and J by 8 bases, 3 bases remained unmatched. Germline V lookup: CDR1 SGHKS, CDR2 YYEKEE (reference sequence). The CDR3 sequence is 14 residues long. The CDR3 sequence is CASSLRQGDSPLHF. DNA for the CDR3: TGTGCCAGCAGCTTGAGACAGGGAGATTCACCCCTCCACTTT.

CDR3 amino acids: CASSHDGTGDYYGYNEQFF. The CDR3 nucleotides are TGTGCCAGCTCACACGACGGGACAGGGGATTACTATGGTTACAATGAGCAGTTCTTC. The chain recombines TRBV18 with TRBJ2-1; 10 positions match TRBD1. This CDR3 contains 19 residues. CDR1 and CDR2 (germline): KGHSH, LQKENI. The V and J ends lost 4 bases and 4 bases, in that order; junction bases with no gene match: 16.

The genes are TRBV19 and TRBJ1-6, with TRBD1 identical over 7 bases. Per germline, CDR1 LNHDA and CDR2 SQIVND (reference sequence). The CDR3 is 16 amino acids. J lost 5 bases, V lost 2 bases, and 6 bases had no gene match. CDR3 residues: CASSITGTENNSPLHF. CDR3 in DNA: TGTGCCAGTAGTATAACCGGGACAGAAAATAATTCACCCCTCCACTTT.

The CDR3 sequence: CASSLRIAGEGNEQYF. CDR3 nucleotides: TGTGCCAGCAGCCTCCGGATAGCGGGAGAAGGCAACGAGCAGTACTTC. The rearrangement links TRBV7-2 to TRBJ2-7, with 9 bases identical to TRBD2. Trimming removed 5 bases from V and 5 bases from J; junction bases left unmatched: 13. Looked up from germline, CDR1 is SGHTA and CDR2 is FQGNSA. The CDR3 length is 16 residues.